This T cell receptor beta chain comes out of a study of T cell responses to AZD1222 COVID-19 vaccine. Across the whole study: Recipients boosted at about 4 weeks or about 12 weeks are pooled.

Repertoires were generated with immunoSEQ multiplex PCR, while TCRdb's copy carries only in-frame clones and drops some. The sample records about 120,000 clones, approximately 89% being singletons. Overall study findings and caveats: Spike was spanned by vaccine-associated CD4 TCRs, which were dominant at 160-218 and 743-854.

CDR1 MNHNY and CDR2 SVGAGI come from the germline V gene (reference sequence). Trimming took off 8 bases at V and 3 bases at J, with 7 bases between the two ends. The CDR3 consists of 11 residues. About this clone: No antigen is known for it.

This TCR came from an adult in good health. The chain employs TRBV6-6 and TRBJ1-2; no definite D call. The source was peripheral blood, collected on day 0 of AZD1222 vaccination. Here the CDR3 DNA reads TGTGCCAGCGAAAGGCACTATGGCTACACCTTC. This codes for CASERHYGYTF.